The 32 T cell receptor beta chains below were found in one sample sequenced in a study of OX40 agonist ivuxolimab in advanced cancers. The data were produced by immunoSEQ multiplex PCR, yet TCRdb's version contains in-frame clones alone and is incomplete. The sample consists of about 55,000 clones, about 90% of them appearing once. Sequenced material: CD4+ or CD8+ T cells sorted from blood, taken in a trial of the OX40 agonist ivuxolimab. The receptors come from an adult with an advanced solid tumor such as melanoma, head and neck, liver or kidney cancer.

This chain uses TRBV29-1 with TRBJ2-3, with unresolved D. The V gene lost 2 bases and the J gene lost 0 bases, with 6 bases spanning the gap. Per germline, CDR1 SQVTM and CDR2 ANQGSEA. The CDR3 totals 13 residues. CDR3 nucleotide sequence: TGCAGCGTTGAAAAGCCTAGCACAGATACGCAGTATTTT. This sequence encodes CSVEKPSTDTQYF.

The CDR3 DNA reads as TGTGCCAGCAGTTTCGGTAGCGGCACCTACGAGCAGTACTTC. This encodes CASSFGSGTYEQYF. The chain combines TRBV6-6 with TRBJ2-7; D might be TRBD2 (6 bases). The CDR3 contains 14 residues. With 4 bases removed from V and 2 bases from J, the gap between germline ends came to 12 bases. Germline assignment: CDR1 MNHNY and CDR2 SVGAGI (reference sequence).

V usage is TRBV28 and J usage is TRBJ2-3, with D tentatively TRBD2 (5 bases). Germline V CDR1 and CDR2: MDHEN, SYDVKM. The CDR3 contains 14 residues. V was cut by 2 bases and J by 1 base, with 7 bases left in between. In DNA form, the CDR3 reads TGTGCCAGCAGTTTACAACTAGGCACAGATACGCAGTATTTT. This encodes CASSLQLGTDTQYF.

The genes are TRBV7-3 and TRBJ2-1; D is undetermined. CDR1 and CDR2 from the germline V gene are SGHTA and FQGTGA. V was cut by 3 bases and J by 0 bases, with 12 bases left in between. The CDR3 length is 16 residues. CDR3: CASSFGLLSSYNEQFF. CDR3 nucleotide sequence: TGTGCCAGCAGCTTTGGTCTCCTAAGCTCCTACAATGAGCAGTTCTTC.

In regard to this clone: One end of the junction varies from germline; a read error may be responsible. The chain recombines TRBV15 with TRBJ2-7; maybe TRBD2 (5 bases). CDR1 is LNHNV and CDR2 is YYDKDF in the germline V gene (reference sequence). The CDR3 is made up of 15 amino acids. The CDR3 DNA reads TGTGCCACCGGCAGAGCGCCGGGAATCTCCTACGAGCAGTACTTC. Protein product: CATGRAPGISYEQYF. The whole variable domain, filled in from reference TRBV15 and TRBJ2-7, reads DAMVIQNPRYQVTQFGKPVTLSCSQTLNHNVMYWYQQKSSQAPKLLFHYYDKDFNNEADTPDNFQSRRPNTSFCFLDIRSPGLGDTAMYLCATGRAPGISYEQYFGPGTRLTVT.

The J gene is TRBJ1-1, the V gene TRBV9; no firm D call. The CDR3 covers 15 residues. V gave up 3 bases and J gave up 0 bases, with 12 bases separating them. Germline CDR1 and CDR2: SGDLS and YYNGEE. Written as DNA, the CDR3 is TGTGCCAGCAGCGAGTCCGCATCTATGAACACTGAAGCTTTCTTT. This gives the protein CASSESASMNTEAFF.

The rearrangement links TRBV14 to TRBJ2-7; possibly TRBD1 or TRBD2 for D (5 bases each). The germline CDR1 and CDR2 sequences are SGHDN and FVKESK. The CDR3 sequence is 15 residues long. Trimming stripped 4 bases from V and 1 base from J, with 14 bases between. Here the CDR3 reads CASSPRGRASYEQYF. DNA of the CDR3: TGTGCCAGCAGCCCTCGGGGCAGGGCATCCTACGAGCAGTACTTC.

This chain connects TRBV10-3 to TRBJ2-1; weak D call: TRBD1 (5 bases). The CDR3 covers 13 residues. The ends were cut back, 9 bases at V and 9 bases at J, with 18 bases in the middle. Germline CDR1 ENHRY, CDR2 SYGVKD. The DNA of the CDR3 is TGTGCCATACAGGAAACAGGAAAATCTGAGCAGTTCTTC. Encoded protein: CAIQETGKSEQFF.

The rearrangement links TRBV7-8 to TRBJ2-6, with D possibly being TRBD1 (5 bases). CDR1 and CDR2 (germline): SGHVS, FQNEAQ. The V end lost 3 bases, the J end lost 7 bases, and 7 bases lay between the germline ends. The CDR3 runs to 13 residues. CDR3 sequence (DNA): TGTGCCAGCAGCTTTCAGGGCGCCAACGTCCTGACTTTC. It yields the protein CASSFQGANVLTF.

The chain combines TRBV19 with TRBJ2-7; possibly TRBD2 for D (7 bases). Germline V gene sequence: CDR1 LNHDA, CDR2 SQIVND (reference sequence). With 10 bases removed from V and 4 bases from J, the gap between germline ends came to 23 bases. This CDR3 region has 15 residues. The CDR3 here is CATSKGTGGRYEQYF. CDR3 DNA sequence: TGTGCCACCTCGAAAGGTACGGGGGGCAGGTACGAGCAGTACTTC.

This clone occurred a few times. This chain uses TRBV11-2 with TRBJ1-3, with 7 positions matching TRBD1. Germline CDR1 SGHAT, CDR2 FQNNGV. The CDR3 has 16 amino acids. The V and J ends lost 5 bases and 0 bases, in that order; junction bases with no gene match: 7. CDR3 residues: CASSARQGRSGNTIYF. CDR3 DNA sequence: TGTGCCAGCAGCGCCCGACAGGGTCGCTCTGGAAACACCATATATTTT.

The chain carries TRBV7-9 and TRBJ2-7; 11 positions agree with TRBD1. Germline V gene data show CDR1 as SEHNR and CDR2 as FQNEAQ (reference sequence). The CDR3 is 15 residues long. V shed 5 bases, J shed 3 bases, and the junction held 6 bases outside the gene matches. In DNA form, the CDR3 reads TGTGCCAGCAGCCCATGGACAGGGGGCAACTACGAGCAGTACTTC. Translated: CASSPWTGGNYEQYF.

The genes are TRBV6-1 and TRBJ1-5, with TRBD1 as a possible D gene (5 bases). Trimming stripped 3 bases from V and 1 base from J, with 10 bases between. The germline CDR1 and CDR2 sequences are MNHNS and SASEGT. This CDR3 has 15 residues. CDR3 coding DNA: TGTGCCAGCAGTGACTTAAGACAGAGCAATCAGCCCCAGCATTTT. It encodes CASSDLRQSNQPQHF.

The chain employs TRBV7-9 and TRBJ2-7; 9 bases are shared with TRBD2. The CDR3 spans 16 residues. CDR1 SEHNR and CDR2 FQNEAQ come from the germline V gene (reference sequence). The ends lost 1 base at V and 0 bases at J; junction bases unmatched: 4. The CDR3 nucleotides read TGTGCCAGCAGCTTAGGAGCGACTAGCGGCTCCTACGAGCAGTACTTC. The encoded protein is CASSLGATSGSYEQYF.

This chain uses TRBV5-4 with TRBJ2-3, with 11 bases lining up with TRBD2. The junction had 9 bases not matched to a gene; V was cut back by 4 bases and J by 5 bases. CDR1 and CDR2 (germline): SGHNT, YYREEE (reference sequence). This CDR3 has 16 residues. CDR3 nucleotides: TGTGCCAGCAGCCTCATTAGCGGGAGGGCCAGAGATACGCAGTATTTT. Translated, it gives CASSLISGRARDTQYF. The full variable domain, in which reference TRBV5-4 and TRBJ2-3 provide the parts outside the CDR3, is ETGVTQSPTHLIKTRGQQVTLRCSSQSGHNTVSWYQQALGQGPQFIFQYYREEENGRGNFPPRFSGLQFPNYSSELNVNALELDDSALYLCASSLISGRARDTQYFGPGTRLTVL.

This clone turned up a few times. The chain has TRBV15 and TRBJ1-4; no firm D call. CDR1 and CDR2 from the germline V gene are LNHNV and YYDKDF (reference sequence). V lost 1 base and J 11 bases, leaving 11 bases between the germline ends. The CDR3 is made up of 13 amino acids. CDR3 nucleotide sequence: TGTGCCACCAGCAGAGGAGAAGGGAGGAAACTGTTTTTT. Translating gives CATSRGEGRKLFF.

The genes are TRBV9 and TRBJ2-7; TRBD1 agrees at 9 bases. Germline CDR1 reads SGDLS; CDR2 reads YYNGEE. CDR3 length: 15 residues. The V gene end was trimmed by 0 bases and the J gene end by 6 bases; junction bases not matched to a gene: 7. The CDR3 reads CASSVDPDRGSEQYF. As DNA, the CDR3 is TGTGCCAGCAGCGTAGACCCGGACAGGGGCAGCGAGCAGTACTTC.

This clone was counted once. The chain carries TRBV29-1 and TRBJ2-7; perhaps TRBD1 as D (6 bases). The germline V gene encodes CDR1 SQVTM and CDR2 ANQGSEA. With 6 bases removed from V and 5 bases from J, the gap between germline ends came to 20 bases. The CDR3 runs to 14 residues. CDR3 sequence (DNA): TGCAGCGTCCGGGTCCCAGGGGCGAAGAACGAGCAGTACTTC. The encoded protein is CSVRVPGAKNEQYF.

The chain uses TRBV7-2 and TRBJ2-1, with 11 bases aligning to TRBD2. The CDR3 runs 19 residues. J was trimmed by 6 bases and V by 0 bases; bases with no gene match: 13. CDR1 SGHTA and CDR2 FQGNSA come from the germline V gene. In DNA, the CDR3 is TGTGCCAGCAGCTTAGCGTACAGGGGATCAGGGACTAGCGGCAATGAGCAGTTCTTC. This codes for CASSLAYRGSGTSGNEQFF.

The chain has TRBV5-5 and TRBJ2-7; D is perhaps TRBD1 (5 bases). Trimming shortened V by 4 bases and J by 2 bases, and 13 bases separated the two germline ends. CDR1 SGHKS and CDR2 YYEKEE come from the germline V gene (reference sequence). The CDR3 contains 14 residues. CDR3 nucleotides: TGTGCCAGCAGCCATTGGGGCGATACCTACGAGCAGTACTTC. This translates into CASSHWGDTYEQYF.

This rearrangement joins TRBV11-2 to TRBJ2-1; D is possibly TRBD1 or TRBD2 (6 bases each). The CDR3 spans 15 residues. Deletions cut 0 bases from V and 9 bases from J, with 15 bases between. From germline, CDR1 is SGHAT and CDR2 FQNNGV. CDR3 DNA: TGTGCCAGCAGCTTAGATTGGGGCAGGGGAGGTGAGCAGTTCTTC. This gives the protein CASSLDWGRGGEQFF.

The V gene is TRBV7-9, the J gene TRBJ1-2; D gene uncertain. This CDR3 is built from 14 residues. V was clipped by 1 base and J by 3 bases, with 9 bases between them. Per the germline V gene, CDR1 is SEHNR and CDR2 is FQNEAQ (reference sequence). The CDR3 here is CASSLEGNDYGYTF. The CDR3 DNA reads TGTGCCAGCAGCTTAGAAGGGAATGACTATGGCTACACCTTC.

The rearrangement uses TRBV4-1 and TRBJ2-5; D is possibly TRBD2 (6 bases). CDR3 length: 14 residues. Germline V CDR1 and CDR2: MGHRA, YSYEKL. V gave up 4 bases and J gave up 3 bases, with 12 bases separating them. The CDR3 sequence: CASSPLWGEETQYF. The CDR3 region has the DNA TGCGCCAGCAGCCCCCTCTGGGGGGAAGAGACCCAGTACTTC.

This clone is a singleton in its sample. The rearrangement links TRBV5-5 to TRBJ1-2; D uncertain. The germline V gene has CDR1 SGHKS and CDR2 YYEKEE (reference sequence). The CDR3 covers 14 residues. V lost 0 bases to trimming and J lost 2 bases, with 8 bases between them. In DNA, the CDR3 is TGTGCCAGCAGCTTGGAACGGACCAACTATGGCTACACCTTC. This sequence encodes CASSLERTNYGYTF. The variable domain in full, with the rest retrieved from reference TRBV5-5 and TRBJ1-2, is DAGVTQSPTHLIKTRGQQVTLRCSPISGHKSVSWYQQVLGQGPQFIFQYYEKEERGRGNFPDRFSARQFPNYSSELNVNALLLGDSALYLCASSLERTNYGYTFGSGTRLTVV.

This chain links TRBV18 with TRBJ2-4; D gene uncertain. Looked up from germline, CDR1 is KGHSH and CDR2 is LQKENI. The CDR3 extends over 15 amino acids. V was trimmed by 4 bases and J by 0 bases, leaving 10 bases between them. CDR3 in DNA: TGTGCCAGCTCACTGGACGCGGTAGCCAAAAACATTCAGTACTTC. Protein product: CASSLDAVAKNIQYF. The full variable domain, completed using reference TRBV18 and TRBJ2-4, is NAGVMQNPRHLVRRRGQEARLRCSPMKGHSHVYWYRQLPEEGLKFMVYLQKENIIDESGMPKERFSAEFPKEGPSILRIQQVVRGDSAAYFCASSLDAVAKNIQYFGAGTRLSVL.

This clone turned up a few times. This rearrangement joins TRBV18 to TRBJ2-7; 7 bases align to TRBD1. V was clipped by 3 bases and J by 5 bases; unmatched bases: 10. The CDR3 spans 15 residues. Germline CDR1 KGHSH, CDR2 LQKENI. In DNA form, the CDR3 reads TGTGCCAGCTCACCCCGTAGACAGGGAGTCCACGAGCAGTACTTC. Translated, it gives CASSPRRQGVHEQYF.

This chain links TRBV20-1 with TRBJ2-3; D not certain. The CDR3 sequence is 11 residues long. Germline CDR1 reads DFQATT; CDR2 reads SNEGSKA (reference sequence). V gave up 6 bases and J gave up 4 bases, with 8 bases separating them. As DNA, the CDR3 is TGCAGTGCAACGAAGTCAGATACGCAGTATTTT. It codes for CSATKSDTQYF.

CDR3 in amino acids: CASSPDRESEQYF. The CDR3 nucleotides are TGTGCCAGCTCACCGGACAGGGAGAGCGAGCAGTACTTC. V and J are TRBV18 and TRBJ2-7, with 8 bases identical to TRBD1. CDR1 is KGHSH, CDR2 LQKENI, per germline. After removal of 3 bases from V and 6 bases from J, the junction contained 4 bases not matched to a gene. CDR3 length: 13 residues.

The gene calls are TRBV6-1 and TRBJ2-4; D unclear. Germline V gives CDR1 MNHNS, CDR2 SASEGT. Trimming pared 5 bases from V and 1 base from J, leaving 12 bases between. The CDR3 is 15 amino acids. In nucleotides, the CDR3 is TGTGCCAGCAGTTCTCGGACCGTTGCCAAAAACATTCAGTACTTC. Translating it yields CASSSRTVAKNIQYF.

The CDR3: CASSTGSGGQETQYF. The CDR3 DNA reads TGTGCCAGCAGCACGGGGTCGGGGGGGCAAGAGACCCAGTACTTC. This chain joins TRBV25-1 and TRBJ2-5, with 8 positions matching TRBD2. This CDR3 region has 15 residues. Germline V gives CDR1 MGHDK, CDR2 SYGVNS. The ends lost 6 bases at V and 2 bases at J; junction bases unmatched: 8.

Here the CDR3 reads CASSIDWTGGQPQHF. The CDR3 region has the DNA TGTGCCAGTAGTATAGACTGGACAGGGGGTCAGCCCCAGCATTTT. The J gene is TRBJ1-5, the V gene TRBV19; 10 nucleotides line up with TRBD1. Trimming cost V 0 bases and J 6 bases; bases outside gene matches: 2. The CDR3 is made up of 15 amino acids. Germline lookup yields CDR1 LNHDA and CDR2 SQIVND (reference sequence). Drawing the rest from reference TRBV19 and TRBJ1-5, the complete variable domain is DGGITQSPKYLFRKEGQNVTLSCEQNLNHDAMYWYRQDPGQGLRLIYYSQIVNDFQKGDIAEGYSVSREKKESFPLTVTSAQKNPTAFYLCASSIDWTGGQPQHFGDGTRLSIL.

In the case of this clone: The same CDR3 can be traced to other DNA sequences in this sample. The CDR3 sequence is CASSTSGANVLTF. The CDR3, as DNA: TGTGCCAGCAGCACATCTGGGGCCAACGTCCTGACTTTC. This chain joins TRBV7-9 and TRBJ2-6; D gene unclear. V gave up 5 bases and J gave up 1 base, with 3 bases separating them. Germline values: CDR1 SEHNR, CDR2 FQNEAQ (reference sequence). This CDR3 region has 13 residues.